The 32 T cell receptor beta chains below all came from one sample that was sequenced in a study of blood T cell repertoires in COVID-19. Libraries were prepared by immunoSEQ multiplex PCR; TCRdb keeps only in-frame clonotypes and omits some of them. This sample has some 200,000 clones; about 88% occur once, and the top ten carry approximately 1.7%. Sequencing was performed on peripheral blood. These receptors all stem from a man aged 65 to 79 with acute or convalescent COVID-19.

This chain joins TRBV28 and TRBJ2-7; TRBD2 might be the D (5 bases). The CDR3 covers 13 residues. V was trimmed by 8 bases and J by 1 base, leaving 12 bases between them. The germline gives CDR1 MDHEN, CDR2 SYDVKM. This CDR3 is CASDTGLSYEQYF. The CDR3 DNA sequence: TGTGCCAGCGATACGGGGTTGTCCTACGAGCAGTACTTC.

CDR3 sequence reads: CASSLNLIAGGLGETQYF. The DNA of the CDR3 is TGTGCCAGCAGCCTAAACCTAATTGCGGGAGGTTTAGGAGAGACCCAGTACTTC. The chain is built from TRBV11-2 and TRBJ2-5; 8 positions agree with TRBD2. The CDR3 sequence is 18 residues long. The germline V gene encodes CDR1 SGHAT and CDR2 FQNNGV. Unmatched junction bases numbered 18, after V lost 5 bases and J lost 4 bases.

The chain recombines TRBV3-1 (or the pseudogene TRBV3-2) with TRBJ1-2; perhaps TRBD1 as D (6 bases). This CDR3 contains 14 residues. Trimming cost V 3 bases and J 4 bases, with 12 bases left between them. Germline CDR1 reads LGHDT; CDR2 reads YNNKEL (reference sequence). The CDR3 here is CASSQEGGFYGYTF. CDR3 coding DNA: TGTGCCAGCAGCCAGGAGGGGGGGTTCTATGGCTACACCTTC.

The V and J genes are TRBV2 and TRBJ1-1; 8 bases agree with TRBD1. V lost 6 bases and J lost 1; bases outside the gene matches: 4. The germline V gene has CDR1 SNHLY and CDR2 FYNNEI. The CDR3 is 14 amino acids. CDR3 residues: CASRADRGNTEAFF. The CDR3 DNA reads as TGTGCCAGCAGGGCCGACAGGGGGAACACTGAAGCTTTCTTT.

The gene calls are TRBV7-3 and TRBJ2-3; TRBD2 matches 10 bases. The CDR3 sequence is 14 residues long. From germline, CDR1 is SGHTA and CDR2 FQGTGA. The V segment lost 5 bases and the J segment 1 base; nucleotides outside the gene matches: 0. The CDR3: CASSLAGGTDTQYF. The CDR3 DNA reads TGTGCCAGCAGCCTAGCGGGAGGCACAGATACGCAGTATTTT. The complete variable domain, with remaining parts taken from reference TRBV7-3 and TRBJ2-3, reads GAGVSQTPSNKVTEKGKYVELRCDPISGHTALYWYRQSLGQGPEFLIYFQGTGAADDSGLPNDRFFAVRPEGSVSTLKIQRTERGDSAVYLCASSLAGGTDTQYFGPGTRLTVL.

The table lists this clone with a few counts. The chain couples TRBV4-2 to TRBJ2-7; tentative D call: TRBD2 (5 bases). CDR1 is LGHNA, CDR2 YNFKEQ, per germline. CDR3 length equals 16 residues. The V gene lost 0 bases and the J gene lost 6 bases, with 18 bases spanning the gap. DNA of the CDR3: TGTGCCAGCAGCCAAGATACGGCTAGCCCTGCACGCGAGCAGTACTTC. Residues: CASSQDTASPAREQYF.

The V gene is TRBV5-1, the J gene TRBJ1-1, with unresolved D. The CDR3 is 11 amino acids. Germline loops: CDR1 SGHRS, CDR2 YFSETQ. V shed 5 bases and J shed 7 bases, with 9 bases lying between them. CDR3 coding DNA: TGCGCCAGCAGGCTGACAAGTGAAGCTTTCTTT. Its translation: CASRLTSEAFF.

The genes are TRBV2 and TRBJ2-1; tentatively, D is TRBD1 (6 bases). The CDR3 has 14 amino acids. In germline, CDR1 is SNHLY, CDR2 FYNNEI. V was trimmed by 3 bases and J by 2 bases, leaving 8 bases between them. This chain's CDR3 is CASSDRTAYNEQFF. The CDR3, as DNA: TGTGCCAGCAGTGACCGGACAGCCTACAATGAGCAGTTCTTC.

The chain uses TRBV20-1 and TRBJ2-5; no reliable D call. V was clipped by 3 bases and J by 3 bases, with 8 bases between them. CDR1 DFQATT and CDR2 SNEGSKA come from the germline V gene (reference sequence). The CDR3 sequence is 12 residues long. In DNA form, the CDR3 reads TGCAGTGCTAGTCAACCAGAAGAGACCCAGTACTTC. Amino acids: CSASQPEETQYF.

V is TRBV6-6 and J is TRBJ1-2; tentative D call: TRBD1 (5 bases). The V gene's germline CDR1 is MNHNY and CDR2 SVGAGI (reference sequence). This CDR3 contains 13 residues. V was pared by 5 bases and J by 5 bases, with 12 bases between. CDR3 region: CASSPPGGYGYTF. The CDR3 nucleotides are TGTGCCAGCAGTCCCCCGGGGGGGTATGGCTACACCTTC.

V usage is TRBV3-1 (or the pseudogene TRBV3-2) and J usage is TRBJ1-2; TRBD1 aligns across 7 bases. CDR1 is LGHDT and CDR2 is YNNKEL in the germline V gene (reference sequence). The V segment lost 1 base and the J segment 0 bases; nucleotides outside the gene matches: 5. The CDR3 runs 16 residues. This CDR3 reads CASSQGSDRTNYGYTF. The CDR3 region has the DNA TGTGCCAGCAGCCAAGGGTCGGACAGGACTAACTATGGCTACACCTTC.

J is TRBJ1-3 and V is TRBV5-8; D is perhaps TRBD1 (6 bases). Germline CDR1 SGHTS, CDR2 YDEGEE. CDR3 length: 15 residues. V was clipped by 2 bases and J by 0 bases, with 9 bases between them. The CDR3 nucleotides read TGTGCCAGCAGCTTTGGGGGCCACTCTGGAAACACCATATATTTT. It translates to CASSFGGHSGNTIYF.

The chain uses TRBV3-1 (or the pseudogene TRBV3-2) and TRBJ2-2, with D possibly matching TRBD2 (6 bases). CDR1 and CDR2 from the germline V gene are LGHDT and YNNKEL (reference sequence). The CDR3 has 18 amino acids. V was clipped by 4 bases and J by 6 bases, with 24 bases between them. The DNA of the CDR3 is TGTGCCAGCAGCCCCAAGCAGGCTCGGCGGGACCTGCCCGGGGAGCTGTTTTTT. This sequence encodes CASSPKQARRDLPGELFF.

V and J are TRBV5-4 and TRBJ1-2; 12 bases are a match to TRBD1. The V gene end was trimmed by 4 bases and the J gene end by 4 bases; junction bases not matched to a gene: 8. CDR3 length: 16 amino acids. CDR1 SGHNT and CDR2 YYREEE come from the germline V gene (reference sequence). The DNA for the CDR3 is TGTGCCAGCAGCGGGGACAGGGGGCGACTTGCCTATGGCTACACCTTC. This encodes CASSGDRGRLAYGYTF. The complete variable domain, with remaining parts taken from reference TRBV5-4 and TRBJ1-2, reads ETGVTQSPTHLIKTRGQQVTLRCSSQSGHNTVSWYQQALGQGPQFIFQYYREEENGRGNFPPRFSGLQFPNYSSELNVNALELDDSALYLCASSGDRGRLAYGYTFGSGTRLTVV.

The chain uses TRBV7-9 and TRBJ2-3; D is ambiguous. V lost 4 bases and J 6 bases, leaving 20 bases between the germline ends. Looked up from germline, CDR1 is SEHNR and CDR2 is FQNEAQ (reference sequence). The CDR3 is made up of 16 amino acids. The CDR3 loop is CASSSLSGLNEDTQYF. CDR3 in DNA: TGTGCCAGCAGCTCCTTATCGGGTTTAAATGAGGATACGCAGTATTTT.

The V gene is TRBV5-6, the J gene TRBJ1-2, with D possibly TRBD1 on 6 matching bases. The CDR3 length is 14 residues. V lost 2 bases and J lost 5, with 13 bases in between. The germline V gene has CDR1 SGHDT and CDR2 YYEEEE. The CDR3 region has the DNA TGTGCCAGCAGCTTACAGGGCTCTAGTTATGGCTACACCTTC. Translated: CASSLQGSSYGYTF. Variable domain in full (rest from reference TRBV5-6 and TRBJ1-2): DAGVTQSPTHLIKTRGQQVTLRCSPKSGHDTVSWYQQALGQGPQFIFQYYEEEERQRGNFPDRFSGHQFPNYSSELNVNALLLGDSALYLCASSLQGSSYGYTFGSGTRLTVV.

V is TRBV7-6 and J is TRBJ2-7; a weak D match, TRBD1 (5 bases). Trimming shortened V by 2 bases and J by 3 bases, and 11 bases separated the two germline ends. The CDR3 runs to 14 residues. The germline V gene has CDR1 SGHVS and CDR2 FNYEAQ. The CDR3 is CASSLMQGVYEQYF. The CDR3 region has the DNA TGTGCCAGCAGCTTAATGCAGGGTGTCTACGAGCAGTACTTC.

This chain links TRBV29-1 with TRBJ1-5; perhaps TRBD1 as D (5 bases). This CDR3 has 19 residues. CDR1 is SQVTM, CDR2 ANQGSEA, per germline. The CDR3 reads CTSRIPFVGTPGGNQPQHF. The CDR3 nucleotides read TGCACCTCGCGCATTCCTTTTGTCGGGACTCCCGGGGGGAATCAGCCCCAGCATTTT.

This CDR3 reads CASSKRGGRRLTTDTQYF. Here the CDR3 DNA reads TGTGCCAGCAGCAAAAGAGGCGGGAGAAGGCTTACCACAGATACGCAGTATTTT. The chain employs TRBV21-1 and TRBJ2-3; the table's TRBD2 call for D was not verified on the DNA. TRBV21-1 is termed a pseudogene. There are 18 residues in the CDR3.

The chain combines TRBV10-3 with TRBJ2-1, with 7 bases matching TRBD2. The CDR3 loop spans 15 amino acids. Germline V lookup: CDR1 ENHRY, CDR2 SYGVKD. V shed 2 bases, J shed 3 bases, and the junction held 4 bases outside the gene matches. CDR3 nucleotides: TGTGCCATCAGTGAGCGCGGGAGCAACTACAATGAGCAGTTCTTC. Its protein product is CAISERGSNYNEQFF.

The V and J genes are TRBV19 and TRBJ1-2; 7 bases match TRBD1. The V gene's germline CDR1 is LNHDA and CDR2 SQIVND (reference sequence). V dropped 1 base and J dropped 6; count of bases not matched to a gene: 11. This CDR3 has 16 amino acids. The CDR3 DNA reads as TGTGCCAGTAGTATAGCGCGGCAGGGGGATTTCCATGGCTACACCTTC. Protein product: CASSIARQGDFHGYTF.

The V gene is TRBV5-1, the J gene TRBJ2-7, with D possibly TRBD1 on 5 matching bases. Trimming removed 0 bases at V and 2 bases at J, with 9 bases between. The CDR3 runs 14 residues. Germline CDR1 SGHRS, CDR2 YFSETQ. The CDR3 is CASSLEPGPYEQYF. CDR3 nucleotide sequence: TGCGCCAGCAGCTTGGAGCCAGGGCCCTACGAGCAGTACTTC.

The chain carries TRBV10-2 and TRBJ2-3; 7 bases are shared with TRBD1. The CDR3 sequence is 13 residues long. With 6 bases clipped from V and 1 base from J, the junction kept 1 base outside the gene matches. Per germline, CDR1 WSHSY and CDR2 SAAADI. Here the CDR3 DNA reads TGCGCCAGCAGAACAGGGGGCACAGATACGCAGTATTTT. This codes for CASRTGGTDTQYF.

V is TRBV5-6 and J is TRBJ2-2; the D gene is possibly TRBD2 (6 bases). CDR3 length: 15 amino acids. Germline assignment: CDR1 SGHDT and CDR2 YYEEEE. Deletions cut 7 bases from V and 6 bases from J, with 19 bases between. The CDR3 loop reads CASGNGGRWAGELFF. CDR3 nucleotides: TGTGCCAGCGGCAATGGAGGGAGGTGGGCCGGGGAGCTGTTTTTT.

This chain joins TRBV2 and TRBJ2-7; 7 bases map to TRBD2. V dropped 7 bases and J dropped 5; count of bases not matched to a gene: 14. Germline CDR1 and CDR2: SNHLY and FYNNEI. The CDR3 covers 15 residues. The chain's CDR3 is CASKREGEGRHEQYF. CDR3 sequence (DNA): TGTGCCAGCAAACGCGAAGGGGAGGGGCGGCACGAGCAGTACTTC.

The chain combines TRBV21-1 with TRBJ1-1. TRBV21-1 is a recognized pseudogene. This CDR3 contains 13 residues. CDR3 region: CASGTGGNTEAFF. CDR3 DNA: TGTGCCAGCGGGACGGGGGGGAACACTGAAGCTTTCTTT.

In DNA form, the CDR3 reads TGTGCCAGCAGTTTGGGGACTAGCCCCTACGAGCAGTACTTC. This gives the protein CASSLGTSPYEQYF. This chain joins TRBV27 and TRBJ2-7, with TRBD2 matching 9 bases. The CDR3 spans 14 residues. V lost 3 bases and J lost 2; bases outside the gene matches: 2. Germline values: CDR1 MNHEY, CDR2 SMNVEV (reference sequence).

The V gene is TRBV2, the J gene TRBJ1-1; TRBD1 aligns across 10 bases. The V and J ends lost 6 bases and 5 bases, in that order; junction bases with no gene match: 6. The V gene's germline CDR1 is SNHLY and CDR2 FYNNEI. CDR3 length equals 14 residues. This CDR3 reads CASRVDRGRTEAFF. Written as DNA, the CDR3 is TGTGCCAGCAGGGTCGACAGGGGGCGGACTGAAGCTTTCTTT.

This chain joins TRBV2 and TRBJ1-5, with TRBD1 as a possible D gene (6 bases). V lost 1 base to trimming and J lost 3 bases, with 10 bases between them. Germline lookup yields CDR1 SNHLY and CDR2 FYNNEI. The CDR3 extends over 15 amino acids. The CDR3 nucleotides read TGTGCCAGCAGTGAAGGCGGGGGCCTCAATCAGCCCCAGCATTTT. Amino acids: CASSEGGGLNQPQHF.

This chain uses TRBV7-6 with TRBJ1-1, with D possibly TRBD1 on 5 matching bases. The V gene's germline CDR1 is SGHVS and CDR2 FNYEAQ. The CDR3 covers 11 residues. Trimming took 5 bases from V and 7 from J, leaving 8 bases between them. Here the CDR3 DNA reads TGTGCCAGCAGCCTTGACAGTGAAGCTTTCTTT. Its translation is CASSLDSEAFF.

CDR3 protein: CATSREKLDILNQPQHF. The CDR3 DNA follows: TGTGCCACCAGCAGAGAAAAGTTAGATATCCTTAATCAGCCCCAGCATTTT. This chain joins TRBV15 and TRBJ1-5; D is uncertain. V lost 0 bases, J lost 4 bases, and 16 bases lay in between. Germline-derived CDR1 and CDR2 are LNHNV and YYDKDF (reference sequence). This CDR3 has 17 residues.

In this sample, this clone turned up a few times. The CDR3 is CASSIKGLGYTF. The CDR3 DNA follows: TGTGCCAGTAGTATTAAGGGGCTTGGCTACACCTTC. V is TRBV19 and J is TRBJ1-2; weak D call: TRBD1 (5 bases). Germline CDR1 and CDR2: LNHDA and SQIVND (reference sequence). This CDR3 spans 12 amino acids. Trimming removed 3 bases at V and 7 bases at J, with 9 bases between.